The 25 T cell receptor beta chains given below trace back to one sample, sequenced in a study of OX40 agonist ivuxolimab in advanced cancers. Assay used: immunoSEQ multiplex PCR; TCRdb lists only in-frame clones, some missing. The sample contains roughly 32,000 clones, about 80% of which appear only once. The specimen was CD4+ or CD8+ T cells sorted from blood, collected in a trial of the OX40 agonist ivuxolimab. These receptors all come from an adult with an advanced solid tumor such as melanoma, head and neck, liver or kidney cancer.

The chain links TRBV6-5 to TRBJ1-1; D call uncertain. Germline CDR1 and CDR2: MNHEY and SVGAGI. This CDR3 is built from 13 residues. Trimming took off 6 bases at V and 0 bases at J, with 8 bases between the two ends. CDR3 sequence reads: CASRKVVNTEAFF. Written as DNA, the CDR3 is TGTGCCAGCAGAAAGGTAGTGAACACTGAAGCTTTCTTT.

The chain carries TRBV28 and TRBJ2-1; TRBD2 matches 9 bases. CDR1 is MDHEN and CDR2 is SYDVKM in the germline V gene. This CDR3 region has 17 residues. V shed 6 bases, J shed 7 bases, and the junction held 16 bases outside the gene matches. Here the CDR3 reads CASSFSAAGGRRNEQFF. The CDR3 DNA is TGTGCCAGCAGCTTCTCTGCGGCGGGGGGGCGACGTAATGAGCAGTTCTTC. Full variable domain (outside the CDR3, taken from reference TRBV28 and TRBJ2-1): DVKVTQSSRYLVKRTGEKVFLECVQDMDHENMFWYRQDPGLGLRLIYFSYDVKMKEKGDIPEGYSVSREKKERFSLILESASTNQTSMYLCASSFSAAGGRRNEQFFGPGTRLTVL.

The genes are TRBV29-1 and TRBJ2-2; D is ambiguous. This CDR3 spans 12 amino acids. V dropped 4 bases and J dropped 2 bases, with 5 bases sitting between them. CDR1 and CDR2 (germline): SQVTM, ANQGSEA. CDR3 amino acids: CSVALNTGELFF. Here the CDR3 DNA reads TGCAGCGTTGCCCTTAACACCGGGGAGCTGTTTTTT.

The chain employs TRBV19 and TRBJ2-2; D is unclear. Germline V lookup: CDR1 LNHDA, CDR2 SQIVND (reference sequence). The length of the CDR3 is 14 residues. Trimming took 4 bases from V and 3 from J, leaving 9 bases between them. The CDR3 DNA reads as TGTGCCAGTAGTAGGTTCCGGGACACCGGGGAGCTGTTTTTT. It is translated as CASSRFRDTGELFF.

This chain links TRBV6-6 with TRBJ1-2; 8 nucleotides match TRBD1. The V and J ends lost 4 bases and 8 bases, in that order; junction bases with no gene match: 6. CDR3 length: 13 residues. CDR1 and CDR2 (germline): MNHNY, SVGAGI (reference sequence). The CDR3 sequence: CASSSGGTRGYTF. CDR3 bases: TGTGCCAGCAGTTCAGGGGGCACCCGAGGCTACACCTTC.

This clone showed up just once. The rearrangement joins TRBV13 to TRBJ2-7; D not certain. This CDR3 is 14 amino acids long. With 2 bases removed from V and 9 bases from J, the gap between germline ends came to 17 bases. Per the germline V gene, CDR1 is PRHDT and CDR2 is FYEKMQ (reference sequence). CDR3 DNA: TGTGCCAGCAGCTTAAGGGTTCGTAGCTCTGGGCAGTACTTC. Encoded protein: CASSLRVRSSGQYF.

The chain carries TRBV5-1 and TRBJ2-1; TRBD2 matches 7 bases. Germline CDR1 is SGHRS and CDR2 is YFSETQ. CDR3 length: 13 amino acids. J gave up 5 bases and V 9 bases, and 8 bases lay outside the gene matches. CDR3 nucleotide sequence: TGCGCCACCAAGGGTGCGGGAGACAATGAGCAGTTCTTC. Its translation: CATKGAGDNEQFF.

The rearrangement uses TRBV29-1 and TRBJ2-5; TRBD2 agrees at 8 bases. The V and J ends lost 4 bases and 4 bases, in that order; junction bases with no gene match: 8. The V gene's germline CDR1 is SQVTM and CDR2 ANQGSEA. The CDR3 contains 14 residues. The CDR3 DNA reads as TGCAGCGTTGTGGGACTAGTTACACCAGAGACCCAGTACTTC. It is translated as CSVVGLVTPETQYF.

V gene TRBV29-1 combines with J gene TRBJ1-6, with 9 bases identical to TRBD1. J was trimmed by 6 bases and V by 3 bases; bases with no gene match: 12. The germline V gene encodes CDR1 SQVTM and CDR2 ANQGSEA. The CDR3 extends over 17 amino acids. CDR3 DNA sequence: TGCAGCGTTGATCACAGGGGGCCTTATAGGGGTAATTCACCCCTCCACTTT. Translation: CSVDHRGPYRGNSPLHF.

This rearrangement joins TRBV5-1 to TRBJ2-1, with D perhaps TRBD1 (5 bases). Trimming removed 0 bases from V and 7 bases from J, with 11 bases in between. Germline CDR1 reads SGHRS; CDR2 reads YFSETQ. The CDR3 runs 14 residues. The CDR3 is CASSLDRQRNEQFF. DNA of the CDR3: TGCGCCAGCAGCTTGGATAGACAGAGGAATGAGCAGTTCTTC.

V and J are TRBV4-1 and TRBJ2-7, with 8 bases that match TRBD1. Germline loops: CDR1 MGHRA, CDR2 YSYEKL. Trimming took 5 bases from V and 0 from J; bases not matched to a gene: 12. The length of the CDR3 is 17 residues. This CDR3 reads CASSAGTGVTSSYEQYF. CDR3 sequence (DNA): TGCGCCAGCAGCGCAGGGACAGGCGTAACAAGCTCCTACGAGCAGTACTTC.

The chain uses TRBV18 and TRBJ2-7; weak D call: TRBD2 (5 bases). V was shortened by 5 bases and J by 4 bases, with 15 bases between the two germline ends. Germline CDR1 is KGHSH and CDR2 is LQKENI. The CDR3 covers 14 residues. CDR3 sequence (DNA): TGTGCCAGCTCAGCAGATTCGGGGTTTTACGAGCAGTACTTC. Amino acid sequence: CASSADSGFYEQYF. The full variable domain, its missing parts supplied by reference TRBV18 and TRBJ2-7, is NAGVMQNPRHLVRRRGQEARLRCSPMKGHSHVYWYRQLPEEGLKFMVYLQKENIIDESGMPKERFSAEFPKEGPSILRIQQVVRGDSAAYFCASSADSGFYEQYFGPGTRLTVT.

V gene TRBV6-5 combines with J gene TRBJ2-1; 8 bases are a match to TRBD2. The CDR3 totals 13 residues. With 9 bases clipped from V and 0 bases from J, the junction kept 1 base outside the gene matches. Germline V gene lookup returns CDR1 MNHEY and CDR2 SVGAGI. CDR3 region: CASRGGSYNEQFF. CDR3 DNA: TGTGCCAGTCGGGGGGGCTCCTACAATGAGCAGTTCTTC.

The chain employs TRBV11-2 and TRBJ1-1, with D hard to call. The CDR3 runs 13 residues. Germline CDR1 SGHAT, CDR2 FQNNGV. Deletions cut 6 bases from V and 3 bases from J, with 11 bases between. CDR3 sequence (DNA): TGTGCCAGCAGTTTCAATCTGTACACTGAAGCTTTCTTT. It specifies CASSFNLYTEAFF.

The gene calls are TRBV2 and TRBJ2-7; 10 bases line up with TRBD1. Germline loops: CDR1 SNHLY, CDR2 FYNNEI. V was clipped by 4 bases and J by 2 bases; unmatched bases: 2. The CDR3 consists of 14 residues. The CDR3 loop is CASSGDRGPYEQYF. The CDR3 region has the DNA TGTGCCAGCAGTGGGGACAGGGGACCCTACGAGCAGTACTTC. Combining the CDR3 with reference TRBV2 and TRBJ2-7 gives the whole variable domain EPEVTQTPSHQVTQMGQEVILRCVPISNHLYFYWYRQILGQKVEFLVSFYNNEISEKSEIFDDQFSVERPDGSNFTLKIRSTKLEDSAMYFCASSGDRGPYEQYFGPGTRLTVT.

CDR3 coding DNA: TGTGCCAGCAGCCCGGGACAGCTCGTTAATTCACCCCTCCACTTT. Its translation: CASSPGQLVNSPLHF. The chain combines TRBV5-4 with TRBJ1-6; 7 bases are shared with TRBD1. CDR3 length: 15 amino acids. The V gene end was trimmed by 4 bases and the J gene end by 6 bases; junction bases not matched to a gene: 7. Germline lookup yields CDR1 SGHNT and CDR2 YYREEE (reference sequence).

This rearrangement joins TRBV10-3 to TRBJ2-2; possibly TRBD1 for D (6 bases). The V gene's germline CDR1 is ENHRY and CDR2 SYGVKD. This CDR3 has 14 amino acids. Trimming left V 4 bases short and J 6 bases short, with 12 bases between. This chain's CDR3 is CAISAQGGSGELFF. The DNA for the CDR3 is TGTGCCATCAGTGCACAGGGTGGGTCCGGGGAGCTGTTTTTT.

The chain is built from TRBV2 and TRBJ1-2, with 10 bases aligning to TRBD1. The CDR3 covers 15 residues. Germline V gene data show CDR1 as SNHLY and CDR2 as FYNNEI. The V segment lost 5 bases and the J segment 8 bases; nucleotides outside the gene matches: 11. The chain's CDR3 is CASSTSGTGAGGYTF. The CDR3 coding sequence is TGTGCCAGCAGTACCAGCGGGACAGGGGCGGGCGGCTACACCTTC.

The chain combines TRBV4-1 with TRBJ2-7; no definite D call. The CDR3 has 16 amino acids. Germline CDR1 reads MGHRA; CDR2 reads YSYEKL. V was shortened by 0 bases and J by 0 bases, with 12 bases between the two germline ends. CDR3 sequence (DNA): TGCGCCAGCAGCCAAGATTCAAACCTGGGCTCCTACGAGCAGTACTTC. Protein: CASSQDSNLGSYEQYF.

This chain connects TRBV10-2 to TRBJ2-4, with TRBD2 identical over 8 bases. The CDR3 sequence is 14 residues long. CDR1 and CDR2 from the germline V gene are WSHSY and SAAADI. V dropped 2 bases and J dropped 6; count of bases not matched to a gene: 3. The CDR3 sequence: CASSETSGLNIQYF. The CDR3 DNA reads TGCGCCAGCAGTGAGACTAGCGGATTAAACATTCAGTACTTC.

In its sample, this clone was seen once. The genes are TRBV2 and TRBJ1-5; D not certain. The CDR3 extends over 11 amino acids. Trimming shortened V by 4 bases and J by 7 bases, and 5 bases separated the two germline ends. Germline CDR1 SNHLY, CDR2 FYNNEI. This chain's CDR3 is CASSVGQPQHF. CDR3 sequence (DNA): TGTGCCAGCAGTGTGGGGCAGCCCCAGCATTTT.

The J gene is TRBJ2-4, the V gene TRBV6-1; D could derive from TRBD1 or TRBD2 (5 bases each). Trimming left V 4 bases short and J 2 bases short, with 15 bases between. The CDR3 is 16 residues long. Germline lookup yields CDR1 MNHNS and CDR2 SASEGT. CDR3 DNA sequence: TGTGCCAGCAGTGGAGGGGACGGAGTTTCCAAAAACATTCAGTACTTC. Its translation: CASSGGDGVSKNIQYF.

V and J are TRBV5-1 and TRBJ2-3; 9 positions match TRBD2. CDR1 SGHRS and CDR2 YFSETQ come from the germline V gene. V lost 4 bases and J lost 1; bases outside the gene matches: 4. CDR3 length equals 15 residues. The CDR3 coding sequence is TGCGCCAGCAGCCAAAGCGGGGGGCGCACAGATACGCAGTATTTT. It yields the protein CASSQSGGRTDTQYF.

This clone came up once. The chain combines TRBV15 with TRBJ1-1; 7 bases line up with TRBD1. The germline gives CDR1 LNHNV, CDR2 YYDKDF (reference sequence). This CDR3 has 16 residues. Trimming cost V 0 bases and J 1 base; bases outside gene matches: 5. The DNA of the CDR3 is TGTGCCACCAGCAGAGATTTGGGACAGCAGAACACTGAAGCTTTCTTT. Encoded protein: CATSRDLGQQNTEAFF. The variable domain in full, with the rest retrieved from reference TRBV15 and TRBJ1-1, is DAMVIQNPRYQVTQFGKPVTLSCSQTLNHNVMYWYQQKSSQAPKLLFHYYDKDFNNEADTPDNFQSRRPNTSFCFLDIRSPGLGDTAMYLCATSRDLGQQNTEAFFGQGTRLTVV.

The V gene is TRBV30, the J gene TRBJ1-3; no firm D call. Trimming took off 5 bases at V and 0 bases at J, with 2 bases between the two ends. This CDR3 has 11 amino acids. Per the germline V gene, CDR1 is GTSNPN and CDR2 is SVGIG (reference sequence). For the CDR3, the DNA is TGTGCCTGGGACTCTGGAAACACCATATATTTT. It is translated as CAWDSGNTIYF.